This TCR beta chain was identified in a study of cytomegalovirus exposure and HLA in healthy donors. Notes on the study in general: 87-base-pair reads could not separate some V segments, including TRBV6-2 and TRBV6-3.

CDR1 is SGHDN, CDR2 FVKESK, per germline. The V end lost 3 bases, the J end lost 0 bases, and 6 bases lay between the germline ends. The CDR3 contains 15 residues. PCR was performed using 60 Vbeta and 13 Jbeta primers. Measured with immunoSEQ multiplex PCR; TCRdb has only the in-frame clones, and not every one. The repertoire includes 150,000 to 200,000 clones, around 80% of them detected once, and approximately 2% sits in the top ten. With regard to this clone: Its antigen is still unknown.

The sequence was obtained from a woman aged 18-35 years in good health and CMV-seropositive. The rearrangement uses TRBV14 and TRBJ2-6; D unresolved. Sequenced sample: PBMCs. The CDR3 nucleotides are TGTGCCAGCAGCCATCCCTTCTCTGGGGCCAACGTCCTGACTTTC. Amino acids: CASSHPFSGANVLTF.